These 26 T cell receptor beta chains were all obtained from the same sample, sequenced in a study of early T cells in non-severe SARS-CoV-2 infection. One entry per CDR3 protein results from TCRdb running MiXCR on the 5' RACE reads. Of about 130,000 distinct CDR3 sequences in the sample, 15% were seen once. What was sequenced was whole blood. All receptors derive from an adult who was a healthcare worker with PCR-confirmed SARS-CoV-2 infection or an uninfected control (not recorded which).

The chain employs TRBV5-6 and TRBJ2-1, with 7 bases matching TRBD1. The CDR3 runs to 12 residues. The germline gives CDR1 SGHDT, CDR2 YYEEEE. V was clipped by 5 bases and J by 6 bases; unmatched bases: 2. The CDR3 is CASSDRVNEQFF. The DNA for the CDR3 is TGTGCCAGCAGTGACAGGGTCAATGAGCAGTTCTTC.

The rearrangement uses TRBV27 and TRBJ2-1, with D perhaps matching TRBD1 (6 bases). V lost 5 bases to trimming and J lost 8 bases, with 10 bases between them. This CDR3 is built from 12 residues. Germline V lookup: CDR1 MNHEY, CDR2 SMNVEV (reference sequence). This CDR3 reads CASSGNRDEQFF. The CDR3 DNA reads TGTGCCAGCAGTGGGAACAGGGATGAGCAGTTCTTC.

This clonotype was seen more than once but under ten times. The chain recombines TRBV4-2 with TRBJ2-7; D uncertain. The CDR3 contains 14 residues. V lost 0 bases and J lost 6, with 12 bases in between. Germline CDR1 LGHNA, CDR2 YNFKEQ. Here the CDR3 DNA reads TGTGCCAGCAGCCAAGATTTAATGGTGAGCGAGCAGTACTTC. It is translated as CASSQDLMVSEQYF.

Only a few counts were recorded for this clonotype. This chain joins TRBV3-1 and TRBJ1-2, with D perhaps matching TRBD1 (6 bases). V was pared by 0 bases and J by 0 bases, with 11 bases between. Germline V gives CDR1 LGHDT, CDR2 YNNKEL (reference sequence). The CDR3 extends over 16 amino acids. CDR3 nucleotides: TGTGCCAGCAGCCAAGAACGACAGGTAGCTAACTATGGCTACACCTTC. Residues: CASSQERQVANYGYTF. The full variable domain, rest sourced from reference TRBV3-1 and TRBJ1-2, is DTAVSQTPKYLVTQMGNDKSIKCEQNLGHDTMYWYKQDSKKFLKIMFSYNNKELIINETVPNRFSPKSPDKAHLNLHINSLELGDSAVYFCASSQERQVANYGYTFGSGTRLTVV.

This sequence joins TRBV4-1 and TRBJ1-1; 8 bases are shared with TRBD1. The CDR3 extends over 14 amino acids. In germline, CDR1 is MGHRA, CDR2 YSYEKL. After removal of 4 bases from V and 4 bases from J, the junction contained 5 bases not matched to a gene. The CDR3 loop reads CASSLDRGLTEAFF. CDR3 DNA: TGCGCCAGCAGCCTAGACAGGGGTCTCACTGAAGCTTTCTTT.

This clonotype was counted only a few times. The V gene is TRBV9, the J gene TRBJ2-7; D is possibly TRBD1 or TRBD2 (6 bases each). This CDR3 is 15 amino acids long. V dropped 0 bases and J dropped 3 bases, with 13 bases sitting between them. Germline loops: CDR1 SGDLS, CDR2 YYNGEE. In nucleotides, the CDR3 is TGTGCCAGCAGCGTAGGTACGGGGGCGAGCTACGAGCAGTACTTC. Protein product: CASSVGTGASYEQYF.

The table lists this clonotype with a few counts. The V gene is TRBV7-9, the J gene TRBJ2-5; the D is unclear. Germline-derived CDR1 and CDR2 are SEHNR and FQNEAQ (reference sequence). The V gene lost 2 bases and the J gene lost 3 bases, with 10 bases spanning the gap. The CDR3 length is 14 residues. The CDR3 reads CASSLLGQKETQYF. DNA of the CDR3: TGTGCCAGCAGCTTACTAGGCCAAAAAGAGACCCAGTACTTC. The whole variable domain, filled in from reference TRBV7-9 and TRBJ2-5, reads DTGVSQNPRHKITKRGQNVTFRCDPISEHNRLYWYRQTLGQGPEFLTYFQNEAQLEKSRLLSDRFSAERPKGSFSTLEIQRTEQGDSAMYLCASSLLGQKETQYFGPGTRLLVL.

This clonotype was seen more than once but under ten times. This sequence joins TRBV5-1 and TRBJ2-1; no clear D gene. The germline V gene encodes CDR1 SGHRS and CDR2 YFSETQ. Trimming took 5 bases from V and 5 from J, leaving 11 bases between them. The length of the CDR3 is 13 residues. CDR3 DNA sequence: TGCGCCAGCAGGTTCGAGGAGAACAATGAGCAGTTCTTC. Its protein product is CASRFEENNEQFF. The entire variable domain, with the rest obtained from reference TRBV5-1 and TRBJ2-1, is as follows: KAGVTQTPRYLIKTRGQQVTLSCSPISGHRSVSWYQQTPGQGLQFLFEYFSETQRNKGNFPGRFSGRQFSNSRSEMNVSTLELGDSALYLCASRFEENNEQFFGPGTRLTVL.

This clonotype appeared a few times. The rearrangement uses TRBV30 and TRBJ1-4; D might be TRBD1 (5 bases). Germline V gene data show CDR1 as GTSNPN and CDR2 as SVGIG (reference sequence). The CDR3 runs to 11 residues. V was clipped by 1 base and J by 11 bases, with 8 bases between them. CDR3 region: CAWSEEGKLFF. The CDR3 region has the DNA TGTGCCTGGAGTGAGGAGGGGAAACTGTTTTTT.

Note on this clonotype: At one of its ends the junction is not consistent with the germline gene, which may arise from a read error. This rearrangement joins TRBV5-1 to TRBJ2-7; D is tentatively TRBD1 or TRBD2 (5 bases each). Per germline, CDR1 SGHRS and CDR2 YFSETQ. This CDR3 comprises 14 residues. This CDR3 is CASSVRDGRYEQYF. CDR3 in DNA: TGTGCCAGCAGCGTCCGGGACGGCCGGTACGAGCAGTACTTC. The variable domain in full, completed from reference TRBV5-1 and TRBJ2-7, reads KAGVTQTPRYLIKTRGQQVTLSCSPISGHRSVSWYQQTPGQGLQFLFEYFSETQRNKGNFPGRFSGRQFSNSRSEMNVSTLELGDSALYLCASSVRDGRYEQYFGPGTRLTVT.

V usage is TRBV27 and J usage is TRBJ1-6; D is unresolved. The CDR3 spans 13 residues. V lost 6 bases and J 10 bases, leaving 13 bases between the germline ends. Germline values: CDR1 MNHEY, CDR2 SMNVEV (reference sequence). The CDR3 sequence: CASSQRETSPLHF. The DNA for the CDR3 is TGTGCCAGCAGCCAAAGGGAAACATCACCCCTCCACTTT.

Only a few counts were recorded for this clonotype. The chain's CDR3 is CSADLAGGTETQYF. The DNA of the CDR3 is TGCAGTGCCGACCTAGCGGGGGGCACAGAGACCCAGTACTTC. The chain is built from TRBV20-1 and TRBJ2-5; 11 bases agree with TRBD2. CDR3 length: 14 amino acids. CDR1 and CDR2 from the germline V gene are DFQATT and SNEGSKA (reference sequence). V trimming: 6 bases; J trimming: 4 bases; junction bases outside the gene matches: 7.

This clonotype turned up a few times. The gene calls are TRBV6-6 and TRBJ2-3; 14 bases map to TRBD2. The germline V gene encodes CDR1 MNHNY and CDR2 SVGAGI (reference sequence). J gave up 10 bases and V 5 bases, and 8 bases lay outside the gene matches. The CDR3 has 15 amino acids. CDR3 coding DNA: TGTGCCAGCAGTACCCCGGGACTAGCGGGGGTGGCGCAGTATTTT. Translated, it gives CASSTPGLAGVAQYF.

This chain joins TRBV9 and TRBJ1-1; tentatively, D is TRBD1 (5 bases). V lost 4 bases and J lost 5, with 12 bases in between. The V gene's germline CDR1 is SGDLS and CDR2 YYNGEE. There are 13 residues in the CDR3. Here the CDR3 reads CASSPGSRTEAFF. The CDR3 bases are TGTGCCAGCAGCCCAGGGTCAAGGACTGAAGCTTTCTTT.

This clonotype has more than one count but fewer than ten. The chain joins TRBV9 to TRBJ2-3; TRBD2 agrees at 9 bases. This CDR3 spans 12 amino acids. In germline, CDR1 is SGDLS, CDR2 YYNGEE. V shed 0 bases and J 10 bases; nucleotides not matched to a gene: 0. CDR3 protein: CASSVERGAQYF. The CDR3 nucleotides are TGTGCCAGCAGCGTAGAGCGGGGGGCGCAGTATTTT.

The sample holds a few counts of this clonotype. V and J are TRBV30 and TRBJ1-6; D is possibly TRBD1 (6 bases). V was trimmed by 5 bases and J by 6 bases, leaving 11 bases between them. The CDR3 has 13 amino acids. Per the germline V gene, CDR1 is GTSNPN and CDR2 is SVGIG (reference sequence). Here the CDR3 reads CAWLGQPNSPLHF. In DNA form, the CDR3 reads TGTGCCTGGCTTGGACAGCCTAATTCACCCCTCCACTTT.

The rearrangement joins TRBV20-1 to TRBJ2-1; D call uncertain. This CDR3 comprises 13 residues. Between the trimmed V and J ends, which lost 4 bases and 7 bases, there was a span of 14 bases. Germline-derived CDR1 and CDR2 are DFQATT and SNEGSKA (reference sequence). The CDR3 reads CSATTTAGNEQFF. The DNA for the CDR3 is TGCAGTGCTACCACGACCGCCGGAAATGAGCAGTTCTTC.

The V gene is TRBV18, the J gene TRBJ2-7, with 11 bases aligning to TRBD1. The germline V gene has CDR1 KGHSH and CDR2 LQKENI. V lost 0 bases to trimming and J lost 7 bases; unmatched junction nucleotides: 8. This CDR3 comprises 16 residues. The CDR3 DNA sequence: TGTGCCAGCTCACCACCTCGGGGACAGGGGGTGGGAGAGCAGTACTTC. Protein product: CASSPPRGQGVGEQYF.

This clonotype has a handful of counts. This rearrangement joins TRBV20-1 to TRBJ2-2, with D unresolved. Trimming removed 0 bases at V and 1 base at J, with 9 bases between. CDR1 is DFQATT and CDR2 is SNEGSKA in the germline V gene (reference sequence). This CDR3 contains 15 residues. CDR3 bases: TGCAGTGCTAGAGATCCTCGGATGAACACCGGGGAGCTGTTTTTT. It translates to CSARDPRMNTGELFF.

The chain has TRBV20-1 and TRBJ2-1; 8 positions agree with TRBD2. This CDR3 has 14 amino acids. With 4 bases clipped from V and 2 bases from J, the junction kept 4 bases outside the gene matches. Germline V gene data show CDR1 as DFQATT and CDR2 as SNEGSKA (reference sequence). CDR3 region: CSATLAGTYNEQFF. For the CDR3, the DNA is TGCAGTGCTACCTTAGCGGGGACCTACAATGAGCAGTTCTTC.

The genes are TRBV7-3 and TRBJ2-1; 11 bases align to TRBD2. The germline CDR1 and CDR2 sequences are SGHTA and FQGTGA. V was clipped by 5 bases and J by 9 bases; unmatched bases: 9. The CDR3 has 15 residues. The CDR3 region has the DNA TGTGCCAGCAGCGTCCTGACTAGCGGGGTAGGTGAGCAGTTCTTC. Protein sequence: CASSVLTSGVGEQFF.

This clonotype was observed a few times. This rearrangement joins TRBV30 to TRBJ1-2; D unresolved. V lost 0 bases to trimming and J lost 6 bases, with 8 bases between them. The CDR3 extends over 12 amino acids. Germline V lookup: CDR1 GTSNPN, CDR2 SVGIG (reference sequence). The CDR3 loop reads CAWSVSGHGYTF. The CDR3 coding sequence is TGTGCCTGGAGTGTTTCAGGCCATGGCTACACCTTC.

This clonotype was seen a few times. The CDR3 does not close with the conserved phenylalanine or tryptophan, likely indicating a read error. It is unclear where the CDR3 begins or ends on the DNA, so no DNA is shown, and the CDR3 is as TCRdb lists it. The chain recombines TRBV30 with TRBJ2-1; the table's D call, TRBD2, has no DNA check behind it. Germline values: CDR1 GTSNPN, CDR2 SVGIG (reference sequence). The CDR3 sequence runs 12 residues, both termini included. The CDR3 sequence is CAWSVNGPPAGT.

CDR3 amino acids: CAISDLLTGTLNEQFF. CDR3 DNA sequence: TGTGCCATCAGTGACCTTTTAACCGGGACCCTTAATGAGCAGTTCTTC. The chain employs TRBV10-3 and TRBJ2-1; D might be TRBD1 or TRBD2, each matching 5 bases. The CDR3 consists of 16 residues. Trimming took 3 bases from V and 7 from J, leaving 19 bases between them. CDR1 is ENHRY, CDR2 SYGVKD, per germline.

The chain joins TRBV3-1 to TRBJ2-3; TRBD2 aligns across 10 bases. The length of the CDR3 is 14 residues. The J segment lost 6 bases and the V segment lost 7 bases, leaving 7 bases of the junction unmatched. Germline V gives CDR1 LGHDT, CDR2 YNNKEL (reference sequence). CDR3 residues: CASTPGTSEDTQYF. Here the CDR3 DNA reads TGTGCCAGCACCCCCGGGACTAGCGAGGATACGCAGTATTTT.

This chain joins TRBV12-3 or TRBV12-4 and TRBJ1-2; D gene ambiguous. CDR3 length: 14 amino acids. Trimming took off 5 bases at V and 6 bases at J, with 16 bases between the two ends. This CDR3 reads CASSPGRPGDGYTF. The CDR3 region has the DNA TGTGCCAGCAGTCCAGGACGGCCGGGAGATGGCTACACCTTC.